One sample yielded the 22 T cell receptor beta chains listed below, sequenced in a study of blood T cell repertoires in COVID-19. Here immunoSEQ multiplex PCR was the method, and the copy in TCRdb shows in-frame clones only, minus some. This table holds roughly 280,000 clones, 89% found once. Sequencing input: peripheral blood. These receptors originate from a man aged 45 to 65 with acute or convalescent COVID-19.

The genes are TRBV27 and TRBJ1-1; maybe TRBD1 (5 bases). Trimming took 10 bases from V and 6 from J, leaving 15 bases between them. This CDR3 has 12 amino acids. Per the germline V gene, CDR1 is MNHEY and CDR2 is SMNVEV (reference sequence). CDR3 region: CATSSGLPEAFF. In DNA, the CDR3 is TGTGCCACCAGCTCAGGGTTACCTGAAGCTTTCTTT.

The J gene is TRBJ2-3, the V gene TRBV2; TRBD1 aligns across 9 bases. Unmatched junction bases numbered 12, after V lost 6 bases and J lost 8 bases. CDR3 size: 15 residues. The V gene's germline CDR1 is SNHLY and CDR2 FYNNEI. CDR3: CASSPGGQGRGTQYF. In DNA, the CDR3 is TGTGCCAGCAGCCCCGGGGGACAGGGTCGTGGTACGCAGTATTTT.

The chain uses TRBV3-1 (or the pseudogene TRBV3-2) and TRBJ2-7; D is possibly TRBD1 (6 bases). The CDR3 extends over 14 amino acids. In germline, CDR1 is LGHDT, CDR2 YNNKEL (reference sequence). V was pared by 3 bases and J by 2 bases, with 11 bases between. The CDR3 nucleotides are TGTGCCAGCAGCCACAACGGACAGCCCTACGAGCAGTACTTC. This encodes CASSHNGQPYEQYF.

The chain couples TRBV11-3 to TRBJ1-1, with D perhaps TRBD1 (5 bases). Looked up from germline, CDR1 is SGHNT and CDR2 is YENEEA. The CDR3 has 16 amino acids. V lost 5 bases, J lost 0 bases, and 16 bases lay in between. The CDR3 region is CASSKGGTLMNTEAFF. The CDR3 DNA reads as TGTGCCAGCAGCAAGGGAGGGACGCTTATGAACACTGAAGCTTTCTTT.

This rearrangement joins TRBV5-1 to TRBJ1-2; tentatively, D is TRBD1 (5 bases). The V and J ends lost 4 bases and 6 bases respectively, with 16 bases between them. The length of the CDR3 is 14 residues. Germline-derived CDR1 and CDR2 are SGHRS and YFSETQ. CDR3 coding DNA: TGCGCCAGCAGCCCGGCCAGCCAGGGCCATGGCTACACCTTC. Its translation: CASSPASQGHGYTF.

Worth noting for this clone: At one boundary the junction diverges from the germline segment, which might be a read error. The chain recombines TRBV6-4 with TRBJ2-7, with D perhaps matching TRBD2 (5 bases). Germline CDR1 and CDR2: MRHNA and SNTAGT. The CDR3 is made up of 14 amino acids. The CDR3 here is CASSDSPSSHEQYF. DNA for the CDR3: TGTGCCAGCAGTGACTCTCCTAGCTCCCACGAGCAGTACTTC.

The CDR3 loop reads CASSLGGNYEQYF. CDR3 nucleotides: TGTGCCAGCAGTCTGGGAGGAAACTACGAGCAGTACTTC. J is TRBJ2-7 and V is TRBV6-5, with a tentative D call TRBD2 (6 bases). CDR1 is MNHEY, CDR2 SVGAGI, per germline. Trimming removed 5 bases at V and 3 bases at J, with 11 bases between. This CDR3 has 13 residues.

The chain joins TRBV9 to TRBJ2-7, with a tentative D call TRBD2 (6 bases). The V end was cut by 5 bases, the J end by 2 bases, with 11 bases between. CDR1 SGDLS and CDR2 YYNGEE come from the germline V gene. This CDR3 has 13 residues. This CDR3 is CASSRDFTYEQYF. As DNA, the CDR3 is TGTGCCAGCAGTCGGGACTTCACCTACGAGCAGTACTTC. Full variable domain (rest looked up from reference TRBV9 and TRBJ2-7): DSGVTQTPKHLITATGQRVTLRCSPRSGDLSVYWYQQSLDQGLQFLIQYYNGEERAKGNILERFSAQQFPDLHSELNLSSLELGDSALYFCASSRDFTYEQYFGPGTRLTVT.

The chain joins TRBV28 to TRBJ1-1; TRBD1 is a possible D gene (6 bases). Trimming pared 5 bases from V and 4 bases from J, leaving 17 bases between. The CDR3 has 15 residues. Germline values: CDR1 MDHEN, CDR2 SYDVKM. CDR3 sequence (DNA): TGTGCCAGCAGTCCGATGCTCAGGGGCGGCACTGAAGCTTTCTTT. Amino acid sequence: CASSPMLRGGTEAFF.

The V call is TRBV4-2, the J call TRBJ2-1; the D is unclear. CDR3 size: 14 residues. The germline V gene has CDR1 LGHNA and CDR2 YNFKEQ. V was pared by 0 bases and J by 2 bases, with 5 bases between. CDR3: CASSQDVAYNEQFF. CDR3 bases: TGTGCCAGCAGCCAAGATGTCGCCTACAATGAGCAGTTCTTC.

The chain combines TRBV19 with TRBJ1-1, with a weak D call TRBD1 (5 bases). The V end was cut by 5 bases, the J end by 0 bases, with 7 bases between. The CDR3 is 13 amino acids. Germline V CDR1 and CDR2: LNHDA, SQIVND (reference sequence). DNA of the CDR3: TGTGCCAGTAGTCGACAGATGAACACTGAAGCTTTCTTT. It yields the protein CASSRQMNTEAFF.

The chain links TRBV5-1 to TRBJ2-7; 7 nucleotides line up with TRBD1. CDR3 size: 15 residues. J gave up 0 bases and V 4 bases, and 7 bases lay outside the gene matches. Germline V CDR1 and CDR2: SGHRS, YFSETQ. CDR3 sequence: CASSVRGTDSYEQYF. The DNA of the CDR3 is TGCGCCAGCAGCGTCCGTGGGACAGACTCCTACGAGCAGTACTTC.

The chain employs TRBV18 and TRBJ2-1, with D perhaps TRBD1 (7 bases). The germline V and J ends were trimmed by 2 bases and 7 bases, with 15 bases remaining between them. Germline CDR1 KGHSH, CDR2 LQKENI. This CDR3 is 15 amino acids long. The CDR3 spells CASSPSEGAGNEQFF. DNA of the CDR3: TGTGCCAGCTCACCATCGGAGGGGGCGGGAAATGAGCAGTTCTTC.

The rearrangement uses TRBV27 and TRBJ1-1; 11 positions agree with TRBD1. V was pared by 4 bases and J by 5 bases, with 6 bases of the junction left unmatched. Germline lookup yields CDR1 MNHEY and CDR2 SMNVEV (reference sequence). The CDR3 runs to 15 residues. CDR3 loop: CASSSHRDRGTEAFF. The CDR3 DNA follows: TGTGCCAGCAGTTCGCACCGGGACAGGGGGACTGAAGCTTTCTTT.

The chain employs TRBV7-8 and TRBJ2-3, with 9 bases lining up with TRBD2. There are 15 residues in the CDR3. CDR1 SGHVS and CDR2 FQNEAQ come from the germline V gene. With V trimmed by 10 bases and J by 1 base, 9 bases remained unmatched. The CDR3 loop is CATAGGQKGTDTQYF. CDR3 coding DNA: TGTGCCACTGCGGGGGGGCAGAAAGGCACAGATACGCAGTATTTT.

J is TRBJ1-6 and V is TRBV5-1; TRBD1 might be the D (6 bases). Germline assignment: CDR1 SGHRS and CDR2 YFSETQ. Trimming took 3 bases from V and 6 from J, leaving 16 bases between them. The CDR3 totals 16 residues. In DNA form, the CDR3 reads TGCGCCAGCAGCTGGGATTCAGGGGTTCGTAATTCACCCCTCCACTTT. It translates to CASSWDSGVRNSPLHF.

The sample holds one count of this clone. CDR3 in DNA: TGCGCCAGCAGACCGCGGACTAGCGGGGGGACTTACACCGGGGAGCTGTTTTTT. Its protein is CASRPRTSGGTYTGELFF. The chain couples TRBV5-1 to TRBJ2-2; 14 bases match TRBD2. Germline-derived CDR1 and CDR2 are SGHRS and YFSETQ. After removal of 5 bases from V and 3 bases from J, the junction contained 9 bases not matched to a gene. The CDR3 spans 18 residues.

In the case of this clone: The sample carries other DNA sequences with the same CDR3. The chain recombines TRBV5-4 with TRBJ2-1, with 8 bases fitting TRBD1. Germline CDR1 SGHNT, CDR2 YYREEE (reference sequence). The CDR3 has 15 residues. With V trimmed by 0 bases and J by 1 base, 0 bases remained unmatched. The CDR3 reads CASSLDRGSYNEQFF. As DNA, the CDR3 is TGTGCCAGCAGCTTGGACAGGGGGTCCTACAATGAGCAGTTCTTC.

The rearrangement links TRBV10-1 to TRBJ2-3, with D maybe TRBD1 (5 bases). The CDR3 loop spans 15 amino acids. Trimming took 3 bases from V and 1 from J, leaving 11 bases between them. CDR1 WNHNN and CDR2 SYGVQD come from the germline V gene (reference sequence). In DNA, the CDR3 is TGCGCCAGCAGTGAAGTTGCCAGGGGCACAGATACGCAGTATTTT. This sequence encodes CASSEVARGTDTQYF.

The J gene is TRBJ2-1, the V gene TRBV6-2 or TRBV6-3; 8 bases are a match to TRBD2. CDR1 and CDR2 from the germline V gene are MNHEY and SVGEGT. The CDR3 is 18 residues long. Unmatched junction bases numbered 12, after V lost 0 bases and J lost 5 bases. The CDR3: CASSYSYAGTGGDNEQFF. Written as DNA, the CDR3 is TGTGCCAGCAGTTACTCGTACGCTGGAACGGGGGGGGACAATGAGCAGTTCTTC.

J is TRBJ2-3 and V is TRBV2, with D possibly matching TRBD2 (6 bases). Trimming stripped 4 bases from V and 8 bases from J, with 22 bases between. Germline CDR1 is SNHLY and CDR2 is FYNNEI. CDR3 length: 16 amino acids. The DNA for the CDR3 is TGTGCCAGCAGTGTCCAGGGCTCCGGGGGATTGGGTACGCAGTATTTT. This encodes CASSVQGSGGLGTQYF. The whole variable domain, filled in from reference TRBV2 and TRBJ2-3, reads EPEVTQTPSHQVTQMGQEVILRCVPISNHLYFYWYRQILGQKVEFLVSFYNNEISEKSEIFDDQFSVERPDGSNFTLKIRSTKLEDSAMYFCASSVQGSGGLGTQYFGPGTRLTVL.

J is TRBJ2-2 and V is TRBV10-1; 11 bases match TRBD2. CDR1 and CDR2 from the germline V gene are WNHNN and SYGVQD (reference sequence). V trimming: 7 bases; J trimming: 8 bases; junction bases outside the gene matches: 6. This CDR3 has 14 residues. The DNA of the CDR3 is TGCGCCAGCACGAGACTAGCGGGGACGGGGGAGCTGTTTTTT. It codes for CASTRLAGTGELFF.